This TCR beta chain was captured by sequencing in a study of identical twins. It was template switching that added a universal primer site, and there were unique molecular identifiers on the cDNA. MiXCR, run by TCRdb on the 5' RACE reads, gives a single entry per CDR3 protein. The table has 350,000 or so distinct CDR3 sequences, about 12% seen once; the top ten hold 7.2%. V gave up 3 bases and J gave up 4 bases, with 16 bases separating them. This CDR3 is 15 amino acids long. CDR1 DFQATT and CDR2 SNEGSKA come from the germline V gene (reference sequence). This clonotype was detected a few times. Its antigen is unknown. Study results and caveats: Possibly, invariant MAIT and iNKT cells partly confounded zero-insertion analyses. Fewer insertions characterized abundant cord blood beta clonotypes, whereas memory repertoires showed none.

These records were also assigned to another study, of yellow fever vaccine responses in identical twins.

The receptor's source is a woman between 18 and 29 years old in good health. Specimen: CD8+ T cells sorted from blood. This sequence joins TRBV20-1 and TRBJ2-1; possibly TRBD1 for D (5 bases). The CDR3 DNA reads as TGCAGTGCTAGTGATTTCGGACAACCTTACAATGAGCAGTTCTTC. Amino acid sequence: CSASDFGQPYNEQFF.